Each of the 16 T cell receptor beta chains below was sequenced from the same sample in a study of cytomegalovirus exposure and HLA in healthy donors. The primer mix had 60 Vbeta and 13 Jbeta primers. The data were produced by immunoSEQ multiplex PCR, yet TCRdb's version contains in-frame clones alone and is incomplete. The data show 110,000 or so clones, roughly 70% seen once. The sample comprised PBMCs. The receptors were sampled from a woman aged 50 to 65 in good health and CMV-seropositive.

This clone was seen just once. V is TRBV5-8 and J is TRBJ2-7; 7 positions agree with TRBD1. Germline V gene lookup returns CDR1 SGHTS and CDR2 YDEGEE. The CDR3 has 17 amino acids. The V gene end was trimmed by 2 bases and the J gene end by 4 bases; junction bases not matched to a gene: 15. CDR3 sequence: CASSFPATGANFYEQYF. For the CDR3, the DNA is TGTGCCAGCAGCTTCCCGGCTACAGGGGCCAACTTTTACGAGCAGTACTTC.

V is TRBV6-1 and J is TRBJ2-7, with D possibly TRBD1 on 6 matching bases. Trimming left V 2 bases short and J 2 bases short, with 10 bases between. Germline V CDR1 and CDR2: MNHNS, SASEGT. The CDR3 is made up of 14 amino acids. In DNA, the CDR3 is TGTGCCAGCAGTGAACTGGGACACACCTACGAGCAGTACTTC. It translates to CASSELGHTYEQYF.

This sequence joins TRBV30 and TRBJ2-5; 12 bases line up with TRBD2. Trimming removed 0 bases from V and 4 bases from J; junction bases left unmatched: 9. CDR1 and CDR2 (germline): GTSNPN, SVGIG (reference sequence). This CDR3 spans 17 amino acids. The CDR3 sequence: CAWSVGLAGGTIETQYF. CDR3 DNA: TGTGCCTGGAGTGTAGGGCTAGCGGGAGGGACTATAGAGACCCAGTACTTC. Looking up the rest from reference TRBV30 and TRBJ2-5 gives the full variable domain: SQTIHQWPATLVQPVGSPLSLECTVEGTSNPNLYWYRQAAGRGLQLLFYSVGIGQISSEVPQNLSASRPQDRQFILSSKKLLLSDSGFYLCAWSVGLAGGTIETQYFGPGTRLLVL.

In its sample, this clone was seen a few times. This chain connects TRBV7-8 to TRBJ2-7, with TRBD1 identical over 12 bases. V shed 5 bases, J shed 7 bases, and the junction held 12 bases outside the gene matches. Germline V lookup: CDR1 SGHVS, CDR2 FQNEAQ. CDR3 length: 16 amino acids. The CDR3 nucleotides read TGTGCCAGCAGCCTGGGACAGGGGGCCTCATTTAGTGAGCAGTACTTC. This sequence encodes CASSLGQGASFSEQYF.

The V gene is TRBV27, the J gene TRBJ2-7; D is perhaps TRBD2 (6 bases). V lost 0 bases and J lost 3, with 12 bases in between. Germline V gives CDR1 MNHEY, CDR2 SMNVEV (reference sequence). CDR3 size: 15 residues. The CDR3 region is CASSLSGTLVYEQYF. Here the CDR3 DNA reads TGTGCCAGCAGTTTATCAGGGACTCTGGTCTACGAGCAGTACTTC.

This clone has just a few counts. The chain is built from TRBV28 and TRBJ1-3; D remains ambiguous. Per germline, CDR1 MDHEN and CDR2 SYDVKM. This CDR3 comprises 13 residues. V was shortened by 6 bases and J by 0 bases, with 6 bases between the two germline ends. The CDR3 DNA reads as TGTGCCAGCAGAACTGGCTCTGGAAACACCATATATTTT. This gives the protein CASRTGSGNTIYF.

This clone is classed as medium-sized. The chain couples TRBV19 to TRBJ2-1; TRBD2 agrees at 7 bases. The CDR3 length is 17 residues. Germline CDR1 is LNHDA and CDR2 is SQIVND (reference sequence). V lost 5 bases, J lost 5 bases, and 15 bases stayed unmatched. Here the CDR3 reads CASSAPLAGDFHNEQFF. In nucleotides, the CDR3 is TGTGCCAGTAGTGCCCCCTTGGCGGGAGATTTTCACAATGAGCAGTTCTTC.

The chain joins TRBV6-5 to TRBJ2-7; possibly TRBD2 for D (6 bases). The CDR3 extends over 15 amino acids. Germline assignment: CDR1 MNHEY and CDR2 SVGAGI. Deletions cut 0 bases from V and 0 bases from J, with 9 bases between. The CDR3 reads CASSYSRGSSYEQYF. In nucleotides, the CDR3 is TGTGCCAGCAGTTACTCACGGGGGAGCTCCTACGAGCAGTACTTC.

The chain joins TRBV9 to TRBJ1-3; 12 positions agree with TRBD1. V was pared by 3 bases and J by 4 bases, with 5 bases of the junction left unmatched. In germline, CDR1 is SGDLS, CDR2 YYNGEE. This CDR3 region has 16 residues. The CDR3 bases are TGTGCCAGCAGCGCTGGGACAGGGGGCTCGGGAAACACCATATATTTT. Protein: CASSAGTGGSGNTIYF.

V gene TRBV19 combines with J gene TRBJ1-5, with unresolved D. The CDR3 has 14 residues. Trimming took off 4 bases at V and 2 bases at J, with 9 bases between the two ends. Germline CDR1 LNHDA, CDR2 SQIVND (reference sequence). The CDR3 region is CASSNGYGNQPQHF. The CDR3 nucleotides are TGTGCCAGTAGTAACGGGTATGGCAATCAGCCCCAGCATTTT.

This clone was observed a handful of times. The V gene is TRBV19, the J gene TRBJ1-6, with 8 bases that match TRBD1. The CDR3 length is 16 residues. Trimming cost V 6 bases and J 7 bases; bases outside gene matches: 11. Germline loops: CDR1 LNHDA, CDR2 SQIVND (reference sequence). In nucleotides, the CDR3 is TGTGCCAGTAGAACCGGAGGGACAGGCTACAATTCACCCCTCCACTTT. Translated, it gives CASRTGGTGYNSPLHF.

The gene calls are TRBV7-8 and TRBJ1-5; maybe TRBD1 (5 bases). The CDR3 is made up of 15 amino acids. Trimming took off 1 base at V and 6 bases at J, with 13 bases between the two ends. CDR1 and CDR2 from the germline V gene are SGHVS and FQNEAQ. The CDR3, as DNA: TGTGCCAGCAGCTTAGAGCCTCACGGGGGTCAGCCCCAGCATTTT. It yields the protein CASSLEPHGGQPQHF.

The chain has TRBV28 and TRBJ2-7; 8 positions agree with TRBD2. Germline V gene sequence: CDR1 MDHEN, CDR2 SYDVKM. With 2 bases clipped from V and 1 base from J, the junction kept 4 bases outside the gene matches. CDR3 length equals 15 residues. CDR3 DNA: TGTGCCAGCAGTTTAGGCGGCGGGGGGTCCTACGAGCAGTACTTC. It translates to CASSLGGGGSYEQYF.

The chain recombines TRBV7-2 with TRBJ1-3; D is unresolved. V was pared by 4 bases and J by 0 bases, with 4 bases between. The CDR3 contains 13 residues. Germline CDR1 SGHTA, CDR2 FQGNSA. The CDR3 region is CASSSYSGNTIYF. CDR3 coding DNA: TGTGCCAGCAGCTCCTACTCTGGAAACACCATATATTTT.

The rearrangement links TRBV5-1 to TRBJ2-5; tentatively, D is TRBD1 (5 bases). The CDR3 loop spans 14 amino acids. Germline assignment: CDR1 SGHRS and CDR2 YFSETQ. Trimming took 2 bases from V and 2 from J, leaving 10 bases between them. The CDR3 here is CASSFEGAQETQYF. The CDR3 DNA is TGCGCCAGCAGCTTTGAAGGGGCTCAAGAGACCCAGTACTTC.

The gene calls are TRBV6-5 and TRBJ1-5; D not resolved. The V end lost 2 bases, the J end lost 0 bases, and 5 bases lay between the germline ends. This CDR3 comprises 14 residues. Germline CDR1 and CDR2: MNHEY and SVGAGI. CDR3 amino acids: CASSYAYSNQPQHF. The DNA for the CDR3 is TGTGCCAGCAGTTACGCCTATAGCAATCAGCCCCAGCATTTT.